This TCR beta chain was sequenced for a study of regulatory T cells in long-lasting Graves disease. Arm-PCR with iRepertoire HTBI primers amplified the CDR3 regions for these TCR beta libraries. TCRdb recomputed calls from the multiplex PCR reads with MiXCR, one row per CDR3 protein. The table has roughly 450,000 distinct CDR3 sequences, roughly a quarter seen once; the top ten hold around 24%. Germline V gene sequence: CDR1 MDHEN, CDR2 SYDVKM. V gave up 7 bases and J gave up 2 bases; unmatched junction bases: 5. The CDR3 sequence is 14 residues long. Described time point: persistent/refractory GD, antithyroid drugs over 5 years with positive TRAb. Preparation of the TCR library used RNA extracted from PBMCs.

This TCR derives from a female donor with Graves disease. This rearrangement joins TRBV28 to TRBJ1-3; 7 bases are a match to TRBD1. Sample: peripheral blood mononuclear cells (PBMCs), taken when the disease was refractory, from a patient treated with antithyroid drugs. CDR3 loop: CASITGATGNTIYF. The CDR3 nucleotides are TGTGCCAGCATAACAGGGGCAACTGGAAACACCATATATTTT.